The 8 T cell receptor beta chains below were found in one sample sequenced in a study of patients and donors after allogeneic stem cell transplantation. TCRdb re-called the RT-PCR reads through MiXCR, storing one row per CDR3 protein. The table has some 150,000 distinct CDR3 sequences, about a third seen once. Specimen: blood, either unsorted or a sorted T cell fraction (not recorded which). These receptors originate from a human donor who was either an allogeneic HSCT recipient or a stem cell or donor lymphocyte infusion donor (not recorded which). It is not recorded whose cells these are; they may come from a transplant donor.

V usage is TRBV29-1 and J usage is TRBJ1-2; D might be TRBD1 (5 bases). There are 15 residues in the CDR3. Germline CDR1 SQVTM, CDR2 ANQGSEA. V was trimmed by 5 bases and J by 6 bases, leaving 22 bases between them. For the CDR3, the DNA is TGCAGCGTTCTCCAGGGCGATGTAGCGGTAAATGGCTACACCTTC. As protein: CSVLQGDVAVNGYTF.

CDR3 bases: TGTGCCAGCAGCTTGAGGCTAGCGGGGAATGAGCAGTTCTTC. This encodes CASSLRLAGNEQFF. This chain connects TRBV5-6 to TRBJ2-1, with 9 bases lining up with TRBD2. The J segment lost 7 bases and the V segment lost 1 base, leaving 3 bases of the junction unmatched. Germline V lookup: CDR1 SGHDT, CDR2 YYEEEE. The CDR3 sequence is 14 residues long. The entire variable domain, with the rest obtained from reference TRBV5-6 and TRBJ2-1, is as follows: DAGVTQSPTHLIKTRGQQVTLRCSPKSGHDTVSWYQQALGQGPQFIFQYYEEEERQRGNFPDRFSGHQFPNYSSELNVNALLLGDSALYLCASSLRLAGNEQFFGPGTRLTVL.

This clonotype showed up many times. The gene calls are TRBV6-2 or TRBV6-3 and TRBJ1-2; D perhaps matches TRBD1 (5 bases). The V end lost 6 bases, the J end lost 3 bases, and 20 bases lay between the germline ends. Germline-derived CDR1 and CDR2 are MNHEY and SVGEGT. This CDR3 region has 16 residues. In nucleotides, the CDR3 is TGTGCCAGCAGCCTCGAGAGACAGCCGACGGACTATGGCTACACCTTC. Translation: CASSLERQPTDYGYTF.

The rearrangement joins TRBV25-1 to TRBJ1-3, with D possibly TRBD1 on 6 matching bases. V was pared by 10 bases and J by 0 bases, with 13 bases between. Germline CDR1 MGHDK, CDR2 SYGVNS. This CDR3 comprises 14 residues. The CDR3 here is CATKGGPSGNTIYF. CDR3 DNA: TGTGCCACCAAGGGGGGGCCCTCTGGAAACACCATATATTTT.

The chain carries TRBV7-9 and TRBJ2-7; the D call may be TRBD1 or TRBD2 (5 bases each). Per germline, CDR1 SEHNR and CDR2 FQNEAQ (reference sequence). CDR3 length equals 14 residues. V was clipped by 5 bases and J by 5 bases, with 16 bases between them. CDR3 residues: CASSKGPRDHEQYF. The CDR3 DNA sequence: TGTGCCAGCAGCAAGGGACCCCGGGACCACGAGCAGTACTTC.

The chain is built from TRBV20-1 and TRBJ1-3; no firm D call. V was trimmed by 5 bases and J by 3 bases, leaving 14 bases between them. CDR1 and CDR2 from the germline V gene are DFQATT and SNEGSKA (reference sequence). The CDR3 spans 14 residues. The CDR3 sequence is CSASQRTLGNTIYF. The CDR3 nucleotides are TGCAGTGCTTCTCAACGGACTCTTGGAAACACCATATATTTT.

This clonotype was seen only a few times. This rearrangement joins TRBV5-1 to TRBJ1-1; TRBD1 is a possible D gene (6 bases). The CDR3 totals 14 residues. V lost 4 bases and J 1 base, leaving 11 bases between the germline ends. Germline assignment: CDR1 SGHRS and CDR2 YFSETQ. The CDR3 region is CASSLDSPNTEAFF. Here the CDR3 DNA reads TGCGCCAGCAGCCTGGACAGCCCGAACACTGAAGCTTTCTTT.

This chain connects TRBV10-3 to TRBJ2-7; perhaps TRBD1 as D (6 bases). The CDR3 runs to 14 residues. The germline V and J ends were trimmed by 6 bases and 6 bases, with 18 bases remaining between them. Germline CDR1 ENHRY, CDR2 SYGVKD. CDR3 amino acids: CAIRLGDTDGEQYF. Here the CDR3 DNA reads TGTGCCATCAGATTAGGGGACACCGACGGCGAGCAGTACTTC.